This T cell receptor beta chain was captured by sequencing in a study of blood T cell repertoires in COVID-19. Looking at the study overall: T cells, B-cell-depleted T cells, or PBMCs supplied cDNA or gDNA.

The CDR3 consists of 12 residues. Trimming stripped 0 bases from V and 7 bases from J, with 4 bases between. From germline, CDR1 is SGDLS and CDR2 YYNGEE. Comments on this clone: Other nucleotide sequences in the sample specify the same CDR3.

Generated by immunoSEQ multiplex PCR, the TCRdb table keeps only in-frame clones and is missing some. The profile covers about 380,000 clones, with about 89% appearing a single time and under 1.5% taken by the ten largest. Everyone who took part was roughly 18 to 89 years old, and they came from some 23 US areas. Cohort 3 donors were reported recovered after two negative PCRs, clearance, or symptom resolution. This TCR was recovered from a man in his thirties or forties who had recovered from COVID-19. Sequenced input: PBMCs or T cells enriched from blood (not recorded which). The gene calls are TRBV9 and TRBJ2-2, with D unclear. The CDR3 DNA is TGTGCCAGCAGCGTAGGCGGCGGGGAGCTGTTTTTT. Protein: CASSVGGGELFF.